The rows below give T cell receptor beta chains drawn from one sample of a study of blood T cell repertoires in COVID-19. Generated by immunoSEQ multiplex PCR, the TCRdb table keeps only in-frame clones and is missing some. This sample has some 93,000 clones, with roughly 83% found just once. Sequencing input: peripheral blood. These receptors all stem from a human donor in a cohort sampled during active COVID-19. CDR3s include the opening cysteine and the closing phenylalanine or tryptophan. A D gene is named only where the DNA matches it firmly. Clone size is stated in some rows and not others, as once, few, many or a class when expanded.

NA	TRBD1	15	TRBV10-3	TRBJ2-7	CAISEQTGTGYEQYF	TGTGCCATCAGTGAACAAACCGGGACAGGCTACGAGCAGTACTTC
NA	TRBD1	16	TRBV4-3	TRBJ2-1	CASSGRGTGGSSEQFF	TGCGCCAGCAGCGGACGCGGGACAGGGGGCTCTAGTGAGCAGTTCTTC
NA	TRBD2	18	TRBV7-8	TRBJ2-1	CASSPRGRGSVSYNEQFF	TGTGCCAGCAGCCCCCGGGGCCGCGGGAGTGTCTCCTACAATGAGCAGTTCTTC
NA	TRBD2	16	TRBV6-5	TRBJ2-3	CASSYISGLNTDTQYF	TGTGCCAGCAGTTACATTTCGGGACTAAACACAGATACGCAGTATTTT
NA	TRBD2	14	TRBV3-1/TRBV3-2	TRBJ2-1	CASSQPERGNEQFF	TGTGCCAGCAGCCAGCCCGAGCGGGGGAATGAGCAGTTCTTC
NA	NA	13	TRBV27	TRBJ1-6	CASSIQGGSPLHF	TGTGCCAGCAGTATACAGGGCGGTTCACCCCTCCACTTT
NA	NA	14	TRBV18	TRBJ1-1	CASSPDSYGAEAFF	TGTGCCAGCTCACCGGACAGTTATGGCGCTGAAGCTTTCTTT
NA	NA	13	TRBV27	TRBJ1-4	CASSPRQQEKLFF	TGTGCCAGCAGTCCCCGACAGCAAGAAAAACTGTTTTTT
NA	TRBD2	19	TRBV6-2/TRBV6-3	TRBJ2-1	CASSYPTSGRALSYNEQFF	TGTGCCAGCAGTTACCCTACTAGCGGGAGGGCCCTGTCCTACAATGAGCAGTTCTTC
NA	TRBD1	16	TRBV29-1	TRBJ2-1	CSVLGTGGRKYNEQFF	TGCAGCGTACTCGGGACAGGGGGCAGAAAATACAATGAGCAGTTCTTC
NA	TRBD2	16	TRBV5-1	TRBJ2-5	CASSPPLAGSQETQYF	TGCGCCAGCAGCCCGCCTCTAGCGGGCTCCCAAGAGACCCAGTACTTC
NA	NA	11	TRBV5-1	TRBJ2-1	CAPGAGNEQFF	TGCGCCCCCGGCGCGGGCAATGAGCAGTTCTTC
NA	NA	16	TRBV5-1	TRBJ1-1	CASSHAELQVNTEAFF	TGCGCCAGCAGCCATGCCGAACTACAAGTGAACACTGAAGCTTTCTTT
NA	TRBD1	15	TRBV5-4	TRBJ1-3	CASSLKGQGRNTIYF	TGTGCCAGCAGCTTGAAGGGACAGGGACGAAACACCATATATTTT
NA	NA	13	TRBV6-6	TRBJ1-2	CASTPDRSYGYTF	TGTGCCAGCACCCCGGACAGAAGCTATGGCTACACCTTC
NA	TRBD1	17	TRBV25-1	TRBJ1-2	CASSEYGQGAFDYGYTF	TGTGCCAGCAGTGAATATGGACAGGGGGCTTTTGACTATGGCTACACCTTC
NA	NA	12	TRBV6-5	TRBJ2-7	CASSDDTYEQYF	TGTGCCAGCAGCGACGACACCTACGAGCAGTACTTC
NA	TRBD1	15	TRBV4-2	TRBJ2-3	CASSQSGGLGDTQYF	TGTGCCAGCAGCCAATCAGGGGGCTTGGGGGATACGCAGTATTTT
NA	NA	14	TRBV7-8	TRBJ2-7	CASSLVGVAYEQYF	TGTGCCAGCAGCTTAGTCGGGGTTGCCTACGAGCAGTACTTC
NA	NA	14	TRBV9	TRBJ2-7	CASSPLSTSGEQYF	TGTGCCAGCAGCCCCTTGAGTACCTCGGGGGAGCAGTACTTC
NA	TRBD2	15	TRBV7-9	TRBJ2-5	CASSLVGLAEETQYF	TGTGCCAGCAGCTTAGTAGGGCTAGCGGAAGAGACCCAGTACTTC
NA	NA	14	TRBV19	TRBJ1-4	CASGGEATNEKLFF	TGTGCCAGTGGAGGGGAAGCAACTAATGAAAAACTGTTTTTT
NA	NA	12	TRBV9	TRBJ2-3	CASSGRGDTQYF	TGTGCCAGCAGCGGGAGGGGAGATACGCAGTATTTT
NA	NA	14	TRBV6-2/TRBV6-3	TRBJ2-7	CASSYQIETYEQYF	TGTGCCAGCAGTTACCAAATAGAGACCTACGAGCAGTACTTC
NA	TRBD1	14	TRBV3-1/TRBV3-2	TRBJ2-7	CASSQWDRVYEQYF	TGTGCCAGCAGCCAATGGGACAGGGTTTACGAGCAGTACTTC
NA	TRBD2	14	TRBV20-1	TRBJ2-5	CSASINGREETQYF	TGCAGTGCTAGTATCAACGGGAGGGAGGAGACCCAGTACTTC
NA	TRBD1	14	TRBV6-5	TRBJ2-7	CASSTSRDSYEQYF	TGTGCCAGCAGTACCTCTCGGGACAGCTACGAGCAGTACTTC
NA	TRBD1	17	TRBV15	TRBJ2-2	CATSRDTRTGGTGELFF	TGTGCCACCAGCAGAGATACTAGGACAGGGGGCACCGGGGAGCTGTTTTTT
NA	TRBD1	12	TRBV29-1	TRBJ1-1	CSVGDRGSEAFF	TGCAGCGTTGGGGACAGGGGTTCTGAAGCTTTCTTT
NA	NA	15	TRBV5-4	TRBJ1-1	CASSLVDRRDTEAFF	TGTGCCAGCAGCTTGGTAGACAGGCGCGACACTGAAGCTTTCTTT
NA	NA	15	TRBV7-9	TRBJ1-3	CASSFPSRDGNTIYF	TGTGCCAGCAGCTTCCCCAGCAGGGATGGAAACACCATATATTTT
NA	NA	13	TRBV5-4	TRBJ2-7	CASSQDGIYEQYF	TGTGCCAGCAGCCAGGATGGTATCTACGAGCAGTACTTC
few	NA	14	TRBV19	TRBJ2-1	CASSIGQEYNEQFF	TGTGCCAGTAGTATAGGACAGGAGTACAATGAGCAGTTCTTC
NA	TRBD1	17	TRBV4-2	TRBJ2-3	CASSQFGTASSTDTQYF	TGTGCCAGCAGCCAATTTGGGACAGCTTCTAGCACAGATACGCAGTATTTT
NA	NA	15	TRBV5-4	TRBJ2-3	CASSLYRARADTQYF	TGTGCCAGCAGCCTATATCGCGCCCGGGCAGATACGCAGTATTTT
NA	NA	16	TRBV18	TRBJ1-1	CASSPPVGSGNTEAFF	TGTGCCAGCTCACCACCGGTAGGCAGCGGGAACACTGAAGCTTTCTTT
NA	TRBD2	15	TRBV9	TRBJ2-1	CASSVSSGPYNEQFF	TGTGCCAGCAGCGTGTCTAGCGGACCCTACAATGAGCAGTTCTTC
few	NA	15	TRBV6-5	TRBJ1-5	CASSHGTLGNQPQHF	TGTGCCAGCAGCCACGGGACATTGGGCAATCAGCCCCAGCATTTT
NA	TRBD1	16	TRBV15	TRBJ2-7	CATSRDRDSRSYEQYF	TGTGCCACCAGCAGAGATCGGGACAGCCGCTCCTACGAGCAGTACTTC
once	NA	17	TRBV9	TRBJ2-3	CASSVGSGAGEADTQYF	TGTGCCAGCAGCGTAGGATCAGGGGCGGGAGAGGCAGATACGCAGTATTTT
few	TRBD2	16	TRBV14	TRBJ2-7	CASSHAGLAGGYEQYF	TGTGCCAGCAGCCATGCCGGACTAGCGGGAGGCTACGAGCAGTACTTC
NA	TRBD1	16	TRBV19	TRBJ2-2	CASSSRGTGGTGELFF	TGTGCCAGTAGTTCCAGAGGGACAGGAGGCACCGGGGAGCTGTTTTTT
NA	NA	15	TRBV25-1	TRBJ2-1	CASSAGQISYNEQFF	TGTGCCAGCAGTGCCGGACAAATCTCCTACAATGAGCAGTTCTTC
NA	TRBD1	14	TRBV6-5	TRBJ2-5	CASRRGQLQETQYF	TGTGCCAGCAGGAGGGGACAGCTCCAAGAGACCCAGTACTTC
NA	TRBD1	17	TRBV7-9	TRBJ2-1	CASSRGSFGTGFDEQFF	TGTGCCAGCAGCCGCGGCAGTTTTGGGACAGGGTTCGATGAGCAGTTCTTC
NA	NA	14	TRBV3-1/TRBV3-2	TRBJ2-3	CASSQDWATDTQYF	TGTGCCAGCAGCCAAGATTGGGCCACAGATACGCAGTATTTT
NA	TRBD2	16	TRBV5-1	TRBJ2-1	CASSLGASGRKNEQFF	TGCGCCAGCAGCTTGGGGGCTAGCGGGAGAAAGAATGAGCAGTTCTTC
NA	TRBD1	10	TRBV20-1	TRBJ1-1	CSAGDRHAFF	TGCAGTGCTGGGGACAGGCACGCTTTCTTT
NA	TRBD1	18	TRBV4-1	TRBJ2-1	CASSQDPGQGPRRWEQFF	TGCGCCAGCAGCCAAGACCCCGGACAGGGTCCCCGGCGTTGGGAGCAGTTCTTC
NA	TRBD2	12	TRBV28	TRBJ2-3	CAGGLGTDTQYF	TGTGCGGGGGGGTTGGGCACAGATACGCAGTATTTT
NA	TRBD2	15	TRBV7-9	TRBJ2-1	CASSTSGRSYNEQFF	TGTGCCAGCAGCACTAGCGGGAGGTCCTACAATGAGCAGTTCTTC
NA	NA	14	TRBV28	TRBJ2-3	CASSPGLPRDTQYF	TGTGCCAGCAGCCCAGGACTTCCCAGAGATACGCAGTATTTT
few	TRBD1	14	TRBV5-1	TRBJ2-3	CASSTGQGSDTQYF	TGCGCCAGCAGCACGGGACAGGGTTCAGATACGCAGTATTTT